What follows describes a single T cell receptor beta chain. Antigen unknown. Every individual CD8+ T cell subset underwent sorting in triplicate at 280,000 or so cells apiece. Naive CD8+ T cells showed a CD45RO-CCR7+CD27+CD95- phenotype. The study made its TRB cDNA libraries by 5' RACE, adding UMI labels. One entry per CDR3 protein, without DNA, is what TCRdb gives after re-calling the 5' RACE reads. In total, the table holds about 92,000 distinct CDR3 sequences. This CDR3 has 14 amino acids. The germline V gene has CDR1 MNHNS and CDR2 SASEGT. These data come from a study of CXCR3-negative and CXCR3-positive naive CD8 T cells. General observations from the study: For CXCR3-positive naive cells, TRB CDR3s were more hydrophobic than those of CXCR3-negative naive cells. Similar TRBV-TRBJ gene usage was seen in naive CXCR3-negative and CXCR3-positive cells, but not in memory cells. Memory CD8+ cells had much lower diversity, and both naive subsets had comparably high diversity.

Sequenced material: naive CXCR3+ CD8+ T cells from blood. Sample subset: CD45RO-CCR7+CD27+CD95- naive CD8+ T cells expressing CXCR3 (TNR3+). The receptor comes from a human donor in good health. Some clones in this sample may be carry-over from other donors' samples. The chain couples TRBV6-1 to TRBJ2-7; the TCRdb D gene call, TRBD1, has no DNA to confirm it. The CDR3 here is CASGGRAVTYEQYF.